This T cell receptor beta chain was sequenced in a study of cytomegalovirus exposure and HLA in healthy donors. The PCR employed 60 Vbeta primers together with 13 Jbeta primers. The data were produced by immunoSEQ multiplex PCR, yet TCRdb's version contains in-frame clones alone and is incomplete. The sample includes 35,000 to 50,000 clones. About this clone: Its antigen is as yet unknown.

General study results and limits: Specific recognition of CMV antigens was confirmed in vitro for a few chains (all CMV-associated).

This receptor was identified in a woman aged 25 to 39 in good health and CMV-seropositive. Material for sequencing was PBMCs.

CDR3 bases: TGTGCCTGTTCCCTGATCGGACTAAGGGAAAAACTGTTTTTT. Amino acid sequence: CACSLIGLREKLFF. This chain links TRBV30 with TRBJ1-4; D gene ambiguous. Between the trimmed V and J ends, which lost 6 bases and 8 bases, there was a span of 19 bases. Germline V gene lookup returns CDR1 GTSNPN and CDR2 SVGIG (reference sequence). The CDR3 is made up of 14 amino acids.